This section outlines one TCR beta chain sequence together with its context. The sample comes from a study of control samples from healthy donors and cancer patients. TCRdb's copy holds only in-frame clones and misses some; the assay was immunoSEQ multiplex PCR. Seen here are under 150,000 clones, about nine tenths observed once, and the top ten hold less than 5.5%. V gave up 6 bases and J gave up 7 bases; unmatched junction bases: 6. CDR3 length: 15 amino acids. Germline V gene lookup returns CDR1 LGHDT and CDR2 YNNKEL (reference sequence). The clonotype comes from a man under 40 in good health. This chain connects TRBV3-1 (or the pseudogene TRBV3-2) to TRBJ2-1; 13 bases line up with TRBD2. Specimen: blood. In nucleotides, the CDR3 is TGTGCCAGCAGTCAGACTAGCGGGAGGAGTAATGAGCAGTTCTTC. Residues: CASSQTSGRSNEQFF.